This T cell receptor beta chain was captured by sequencing in a study of blood T cell repertoires in COVID-19. For the study at large: COVID-19 samples collected from the United States, Italy and Spain covered acute and convalescent phases.

Assay used: immunoSEQ multiplex PCR; TCRdb lists only in-frame clones, some missing. The data hold about 100,000 clones, with around 85% observed a single time. This clonotype originated in an elderly woman with active or convalescent COVID-19. The specimen was peripheral blood.

CDR3 DNA: TGTGCCAGCAGTTACGATCAGGGGTTCTATGGCTACACCTTC. Translating gives CASSYDQGFYGYTF. This chain links TRBV6-5 with TRBJ1-2, with D tentatively TRBD1 (6 bases). The germline CDR1 and CDR2 sequences are MNHEY and SVGAGI. The CDR3 runs 14 residues. V lost 2 bases, J lost 4 bases, and 11 bases lay in between.